This paragraph reports one TCR beta chain. Trimming stripped 8 bases from V and 2 bases from J, with 16 bases between. CDR3 length: 15 amino acids. Germline V gives CDR1 LGHDT, CDR2 YNNKEL (reference sequence). The record originates from a study of blood T cell repertoires in COVID-19. Study overall: Acute and convalescent COVID-19 samples came from the United States, Italy and Spain. T cells, B-cell-depleted T cells, or PBMCs supplied cDNA or gDNA.

Original handling: The authors estimated nucleated cell counts from reference gene primer amplification. Sequencing was performed with immunoSEQ multiplex PCR; in TCRdb, only in-frame clones are kept and a portion is missing. That table supplies the V and J calls and clone size; D and trimming were determined from the DNA. The sample has 120,000 or so clones, 87% seen once. This sequence joins TRBV3-1 (or the pseudogene TRBV3-2) and TRBJ1-3; D gene ambiguous. The sample taken for sequencing was peripheral blood. The source of this sequence is a woman aged 50 to 65 with acute or convalescent COVID-19. The CDR3 sequence is CASGSGIMAGNTIYF. DNA for the CDR3: TGTGCCAGCGGATCGGGGATAATGGCTGGAAACACCATATATTTT.